This T cell receptor beta chain was identified during a study of blood T cells in healthy people across ages. The CDR3 sequence is 14 residues long. Per germline, CDR1 MNHEY and CDR2 SVGEGT. The trim removed 8 bases at V and 2 bases at J, leaving 5 bases unmatched. Together with a sample-barcoded 5' primer, a J-beta primer mix was included in a second PCR lasting about 7 to 11 cycles. TCRdb called the 5' RACE reads again in MiXCR, with one record for every CDR3 protein. The data show 650,000 to 800,000 distinct CDR3 sequences, under 45% seen once. The sequence derives from a man aged 60-69 years in good health. Sequenced material: blood. This chain joins TRBV6-2 or TRBV6-3 and TRBJ1-5; TRBD1 matches 8 bases. The CDR3: CASGGTGGNQPQHF. The CDR3, as DNA: TGTGCCAGCGGAGGGACAGGAGGCAATCAGCCCCAGCATTTT.